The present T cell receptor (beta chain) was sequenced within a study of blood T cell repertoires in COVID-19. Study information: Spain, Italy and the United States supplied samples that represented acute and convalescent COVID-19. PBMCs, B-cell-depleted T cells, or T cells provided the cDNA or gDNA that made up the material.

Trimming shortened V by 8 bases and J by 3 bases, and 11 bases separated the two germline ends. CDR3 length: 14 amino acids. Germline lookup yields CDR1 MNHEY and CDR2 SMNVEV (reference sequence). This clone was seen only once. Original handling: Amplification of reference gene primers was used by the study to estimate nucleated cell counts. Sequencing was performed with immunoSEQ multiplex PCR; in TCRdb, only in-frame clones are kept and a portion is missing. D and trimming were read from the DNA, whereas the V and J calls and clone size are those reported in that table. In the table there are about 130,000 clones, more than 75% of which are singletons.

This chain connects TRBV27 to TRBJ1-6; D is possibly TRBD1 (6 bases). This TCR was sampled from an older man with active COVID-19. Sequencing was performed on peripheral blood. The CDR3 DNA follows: TGTGCCAGCCGACCGGACAGCTATAATTCACCCCTCCACTTT. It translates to CASRPDSYNSPLHF.